The 21 T cell receptor beta chains in this list originate from one sample, sequenced in a study of blood T cell repertoires in COVID-19. Sequencing was performed with immunoSEQ multiplex PCR; in TCRdb, only in-frame clones are kept and a portion is missing. The sample comprises a few hundred thousand clones, over 75% of which are singletons, and 1% rests with the top ten. The sample was peripheral blood. The source is a middle-aged man with active or convalescent COVID-19.

For the CDR3, the DNA is TGTGCCAGCAGCCTAGGGGGACAGGCATCCTCCTACAATGAGCAGTTCTTC. Its protein product is CASSLGGQASSYNEQFF. J is TRBJ2-1 and V is TRBV11-2; TRBD1 agrees at 8 bases. After removal of 5 bases from V and 0 bases from J, the junction contained 9 bases not matched to a gene. The CDR3 totals 17 residues. The germline V gene encodes CDR1 SGHAT and CDR2 FQNNGV.

The chain combines TRBV11-2 with TRBJ1-6; D is perhaps TRBD1 (6 bases). Trimming removed 1 base from V and 5 bases from J, with 6 bases in between. This CDR3 region has 14 residues. CDR1 is SGHAT and CDR2 is FQNNGV in the germline V gene. The CDR3 reads CASSLGTDNSPLHF. CDR3 DNA sequence: TGTGCCAGCAGCTTAGGGACAGATAATTCACCCCTCCACTTT.

A single count supports this clone. CDR3 in amino acids: CASSLLAESSYEQYF. Here the CDR3 DNA reads TGTGCCAGCAGCTTACTAGCGGAGAGCTCCTACGAGCAGTACTTC. The chain joins TRBV7-2 to TRBJ2-7; 7 bases match TRBD2. The CDR3 totals 15 residues. CDR1 is SGHTA and CDR2 is FQGNSA in the germline V gene. Unmatched junction bases numbered 4, after V lost 2 bases and J lost 0 bases.

As for this clone: Germline is not matched at one junction end, which may reflect a read error. This CDR3 reads CASSLAKDYGQYF. CDR3 coding DNA: TGTGCCAGCAGCTTAGCGAAGGACTACGGGCAGTACTTC. V and J are TRBV11-3 and TRBJ2-7; possibly TRBD2 for D (6 bases). From germline, CDR1 is SGHNT and CDR2 YENEEA. This CDR3 comprises 13 residues.

The V gene is TRBV29-1, the J gene TRBJ1-1; 7 bases are shared with TRBD1. In germline, CDR1 is SQVTM, CDR2 ANQGSEA. Germline trimming cut 7 bases from V and 7 bases from J; bases unmatched to any gene: 18. The CDR3 loop spans 15 amino acids. The CDR3, as DNA: TGCAGCGCGAGATTAGGGGACAGCGGATGGGGTGAAGCTTTCTTT. This encodes CSARLGDSGWGEAFF.

This chain uses TRBV28 with TRBJ1-5, with TRBD1 identical over 12 bases. Germline V CDR1 and CDR2: MDHEN, SYDVKM. The CDR3 spans 16 residues. Germline trimming cut 5 bases from V and 2 bases from J; bases unmatched to any gene: 4. CDR3 amino acids: CASSTGTGGGNQPQHF. CDR3 DNA sequence: TGTGCCAGCAGTACGGGGACAGGGGGCGGCAATCAGCCCCAGCATTTT.

CDR3 region: CASSDGTANTGELFF. The CDR3 DNA is TGTGCCAGCAGTGACGGGACAGCGAACACCGGGGAGCTGTTTTTT. The chain recombines TRBV2 with TRBJ2-2; 7 bases match TRBD1. The germline V gene encodes CDR1 SNHLY and CDR2 FYNNEI. V trimming: 3 bases; J trimming: 0 bases; junction bases outside the gene matches: 1. CDR3 length equals 15 residues.

The chain has TRBV7-9 and TRBJ2-7, with 7 bases lining up with TRBD1. J was trimmed by 4 bases and V by 1 base; bases with no gene match: 13. The CDR3 contains 17 residues. CDR1 is SEHNR, CDR2 FQNEAQ, per germline (reference sequence). CDR3 amino acids: CASSLGGADRLGYEQYF. In nucleotides, the CDR3 is TGTGCCAGCAGCTTAGGAGGGGCGGACAGGTTGGGTTACGAGCAGTACTTC.

V usage is TRBV7-2 and J usage is TRBJ2-3; TRBD2 matches at 13 bases. Germline-derived CDR1 and CDR2 are SGHTA and FQGNSA. This CDR3 region has 18 residues. With 6 bases clipped from V and 4 bases from J, the junction kept 13 bases outside the gene matches. CDR3 coding DNA: TGTGCCAGCAGGTCTTTCGGGGGACTAGCGGGGTCCGCAGATACGCAGTATTTT. Its protein is CASRSFGGLAGSADTQYF.

The CDR3 is CASSLGGDRGQPQHF. In DNA, the CDR3 is TGTGCCAGCAGCTTGGGGGGGGACAGGGGTCAGCCCCAGCATTTT. The chain joins TRBV5-4 to TRBJ1-5, with 10 bases that match TRBD1. Germline CDR1 reads SGHNT; CDR2 reads YYREEE (reference sequence). J gave up 6 bases and V 0 bases, and 3 bases lay outside the gene matches. The CDR3 is 15 residues long. The whole variable domain, remainder taken from reference TRBV5-4 and TRBJ1-5, is ETGVTQSPTHLIKTRGQQVTLRCSSQSGHNTVSWYQQALGQGPQFIFQYYREEENGRGNFPPRFSGLQFPNYSSELNVNALELDDSALYLCASSLGGDRGQPQHFGDGTRLSIL.

This clone showed up just once. V usage is TRBV2 and J usage is TRBJ1-2; a weak D match, TRBD1 (5 bases). Germline CDR1 SNHLY, CDR2 FYNNEI. There are 14 residues in the CDR3. Trimming stripped 6 bases from V and 8 bases from J, with 19 bases between. This chain's CDR3 is CASRLDNADGGYTF. DNA for the CDR3: TGTGCCAGCAGACTGGACAACGCTGACGGGGGCTACACCTTC.

J is TRBJ1-2 and V is TRBV5-6; tentative D call: TRBD1 (5 bases). V shed 5 bases and J shed 8 bases, with 13 bases lying between them. CDR1 and CDR2 from the germline V gene are SGHDT and YYEEEE. The CDR3 loop spans 12 amino acids. CDR3 bases: TGTGCCAGCAGTCCGGGGGTACACGGCTACACCTTC. Protein product: CASSPGVHGYTF.

The chain carries TRBV6-6 and TRBJ2-1; no firm D call. Germline V CDR1 and CDR2: MNHNY, SVGAGI (reference sequence). This CDR3 comprises 14 residues. V gave up 7 bases and J gave up 9 bases, with 19 bases separating them. The CDR3 DNA follows: TGTGCCAGCACCAAGACCATGGGCTCGGCTGAGCAGTTCTTC. The encoded protein is CASTKTMGSAEQFF.

The genes are TRBV5-1 and TRBJ2-1, with TRBD2 as a possible D gene (5 bases). The CDR3 spans 14 residues. From germline, CDR1 is SGHRS and CDR2 YFSETQ. V lost 5 bases and J 4 bases, leaving 13 bases between the germline ends. The CDR3 spells CASSGDPGYNEQFF. CDR3 in DNA: TGCGCCAGCAGTGGCGACCCGGGGTACAATGAGCAGTTCTTC.

This sequence joins TRBV18 and TRBJ1-1; D unresolved. CDR1 and CDR2 from the germline V gene are KGHSH and LQKENI. The germline V and J ends were trimmed by 4 bases and 2 bases, with 17 bases remaining between them. The CDR3 runs 16 residues. The CDR3, as DNA: TGTGCCAGCTCACTCGGTATCTCGTTGAGAAACACTGAAGCTTTCTTT. This sequence encodes CASSLGISLRNTEAFF.

This rearrangement joins TRBV6-2 or TRBV6-3 to TRBJ1-5; 7 bases line up with TRBD1. The V segment lost 2 bases and the J segment 4 bases; nucleotides outside the gene matches: 5. The CDR3 sequence is 15 residues long. The germline CDR1 and CDR2 sequences are MNHEY and SVGEGT. The CDR3 reads CASSYRAGGNQPQHF. For the CDR3, the DNA is TGTGCCAGCAGTTACAGGGCAGGGGGAAATCAGCCCCAGCATTTT.

In this sample, this clone turned up once. As DNA, the CDR3 is TGTGCCAGCAGCTTAAGCGGGGGGGCCGAGTACGAGCAGTACTTC. This gives the protein CASSLSGGAEYEQYF. This chain joins TRBV7-3 and TRBJ2-7; 9 bases are a match to TRBD2. Germline V CDR1 and CDR2: SGHTA, FQGTGA. The CDR3 has 15 residues. The J segment lost 4 bases and the V segment lost 1 base, leaving 5 bases of the junction unmatched.

The gene calls are TRBV9 and TRBJ1-2; D uncertain. Trimming took off 7 bases at V and 1 base at J, with 5 bases between the two ends. CDR1 is SGDLS, CDR2 YYNGEE, per germline. This CDR3 comprises 11 residues. The CDR3 sequence is CASSRNYGYTF. In DNA form, the CDR3 reads TGTGCCAGCTCCCGTAACTATGGCTACACCTTC.

The chain recombines TRBV5-8 with TRBJ2-3; D remains unclear. The CDR3 is made up of 12 amino acids. In germline, CDR1 is SGHTS, CDR2 YDEGEE. Trimming took 3 bases from V and 2 from J, leaving 4 bases between them. CDR3 loop: CASSSHTDTQYF. The CDR3 bases are TGTGCCAGCAGCTCCCACACAGATACGCAGTATTTT.

The V call is TRBV7-2, the J call TRBJ1-4, with 11 bases aligning to TRBD1. Trimming cost V 4 bases and J 1 base; bases outside gene matches: 8. The V gene's germline CDR1 is SGHTA and CDR2 FQGNSA. CDR3 length: 18 amino acids. The chain's CDR3 is CASSSLPGQGVTNEKLFF. CDR3 sequence (DNA): TGTGCCAGCAGCTCCCTCCCGGGACAGGGGGTAACTAATGAAAAACTGTTTTTT.

In this sample, this clone turned up a few times. The J gene is TRBJ2-7, the V gene TRBV7-3; 9 bases are a match to TRBD2. Trimming cost V 5 bases and J 6 bases; bases outside gene matches: 5. Germline V CDR1 and CDR2: SGHTA, FQGTGA. The CDR3 is 13 amino acids. The CDR3: CASSPRGGSEQYF. CDR3 in DNA: TGTGCCAGCAGCCCGCGGGGGGGATCCGAGCAGTACTTC.